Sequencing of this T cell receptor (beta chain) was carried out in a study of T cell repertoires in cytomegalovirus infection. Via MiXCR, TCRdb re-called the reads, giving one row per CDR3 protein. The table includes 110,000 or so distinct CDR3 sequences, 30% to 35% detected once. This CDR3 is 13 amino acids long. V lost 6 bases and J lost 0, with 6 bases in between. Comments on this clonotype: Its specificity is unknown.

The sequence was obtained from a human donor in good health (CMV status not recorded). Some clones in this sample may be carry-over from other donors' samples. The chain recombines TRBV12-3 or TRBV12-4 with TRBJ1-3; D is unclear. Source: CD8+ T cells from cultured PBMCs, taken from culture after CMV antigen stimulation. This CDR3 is CASSPSSGNTIYF. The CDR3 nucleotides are TGTGCCAGCAGCCCGAGCTCTGGAAACACCATATATTTT.